The present entry profiles one TCR beta chain with its context. The junction differs from germline at one of its ends, possibly a read error. This sample's RNA came from whole unsorted tissue. Chemotherapy-naive patients with new lung cancer underwent thoracic surgery in China, August–November 2014. The sample originates from a study of tumor and adjacent non-tumor tissue in lung cancer. Overall study: Stage I to III disease affected ten to eleven men and 5 women aged roughly 31 to 76.

Looked up from germline, CDR1 is SGHAT and CDR2 is FQNNGV. This CDR3 spans 15 amino acids. The library came from three nested PCR rounds adapted from ARM-PCR protocols. TCRdb reprocessed the multiplex PCR reads with MiXCR, giving one entry per CDR3 protein. The sample lists about 200,000 distinct CDR3 sequences, 71% seen once, with almost 25% in the top ten. Sample: lung tumor tissue. This TCR derives from a man aged 55-75 years with non-small cell lung cancer. This chain uses TRBV11-2 with TRBJ2-7; no definite D call. CDR3 in amino acids: CASSRFGCNSYEQYF. In DNA, the CDR3 is TGTGCCAGCAGCCGCTTCGGGTGCAACTCCTACGAGCAGTACTTT.